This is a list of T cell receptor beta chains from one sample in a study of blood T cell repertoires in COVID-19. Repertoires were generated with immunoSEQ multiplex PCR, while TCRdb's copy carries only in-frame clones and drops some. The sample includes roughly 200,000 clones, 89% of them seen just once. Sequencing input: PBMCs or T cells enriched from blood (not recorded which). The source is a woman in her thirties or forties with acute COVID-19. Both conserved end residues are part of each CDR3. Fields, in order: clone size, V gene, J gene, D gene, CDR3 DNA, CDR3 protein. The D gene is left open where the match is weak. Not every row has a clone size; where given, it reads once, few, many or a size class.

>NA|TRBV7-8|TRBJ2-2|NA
TGTGCCAGCAGCTTAAGCGGACTCGCCCCCCCGAACACCGGGGAGCTGTTTTTT
CASSLSGLAPPNTGELFF
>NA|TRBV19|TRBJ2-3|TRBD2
TGTGCCAGTAGTTCTCTAGCGGGAAGCACAGATACGCAGTATTTT
CASSSLAGSTDTQYF
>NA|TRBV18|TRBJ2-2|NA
TGTGCCAGCTCACCACTTGCCAGGGCCGGGGAGCTGTTTTTT
CASSPLARAGELFF
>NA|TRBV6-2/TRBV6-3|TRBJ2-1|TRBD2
TGTGCCAGCAGTGGACTAGCGAGGTCCTACAATGAGCAGTTCTTC
CASSGLARSYNEQFF
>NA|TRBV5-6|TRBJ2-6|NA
TGTGCCAGCAGCTTGGTTTCGTACTCTGGGGCCAACGTCCTGACTTTC
CASSLVSYSGANVLTF
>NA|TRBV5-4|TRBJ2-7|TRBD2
TGTGCCAGCAGACTACTAGCGGGGGCGCTCTACGAGCAGTACTTC
CASRLLAGALYEQYF
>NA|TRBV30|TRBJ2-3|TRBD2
TGTGCCTGGAGCGCCCGACTAGCGGGGTCTGATACGCAGTATTTT
CAWSARLAGSDTQYF
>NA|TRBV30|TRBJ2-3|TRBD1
TGTGCCTGGAATCCTCAGCCCAGGGGGCGGACAGATACGCAGTATTTT
CAWNPQPRGRTDTQYF
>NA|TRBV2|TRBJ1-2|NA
TGTGCCAGCGGCCCACCGCAGGGCTACACCTTC
CASGPPQGYTF
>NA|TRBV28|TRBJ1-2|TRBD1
TGTGCCAGCAGCGAATCAGGGACAGGGCTTGACTATGGCTACACCTTC
CASSESGTGLDYGYTF
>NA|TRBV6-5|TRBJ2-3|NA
TGTGCCAGCAGTCAGGGGACCACAGATACGCAGTATTTT
CASSQGTTDTQYF
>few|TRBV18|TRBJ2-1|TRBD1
TGTGCCAGCTCCCCGACAGGGGGCGCGTACAATGAGCAGTTCTTC
CASSPTGGAYNEQFF
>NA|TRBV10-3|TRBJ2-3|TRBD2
TGTGCCATCAGTGAGTCTGGACTAGTTGGCACAGATACGCAGTATTTT
CAISESGLVGTDTQYF
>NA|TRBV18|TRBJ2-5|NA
TGTGCCAGCTCACCATCCAGCCAAGAGACCCAGTACTTC
CASSPSSQETQYF
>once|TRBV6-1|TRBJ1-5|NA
TGTGCCAGCAGTGAATCCCCACCCCAGCATTTT
CASSESPPQHF
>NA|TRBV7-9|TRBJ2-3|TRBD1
TGTGCCAGCAGCTTTCAGGGGGAATCAGATACGCAGTATTTT
CASSFQGESDTQYF
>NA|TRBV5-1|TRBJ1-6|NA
TGCGCCAGCAGCTACGGGGGAATTAATTCACCCCTCCACTTT
CASSYGGINSPLHF
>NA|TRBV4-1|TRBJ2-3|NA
TGCGCCAGCAGCCAAGCCCGTGGGGCGGCAGATACGCAGTATTTT
CASSQARGAADTQYF
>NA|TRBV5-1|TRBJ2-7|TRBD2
TGCGCCAGCAGCCAGACTAGCGGGAGGACCTACGAGCAGTACTTC
CASSQTSGRTYEQYF
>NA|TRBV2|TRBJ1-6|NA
TGTGCCAGCCGCGATCCGAGACAACTCCTGAGCTCCTATAATTCACCCCTCCACTTT
CASRDPRQLLSSYNSPLHF
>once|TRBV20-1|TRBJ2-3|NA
TGCAGTGCTAGTTTAGTACCCGGACAGTTTGTGGGGTCGGATACGCAGTATTTT
CSASLVPGQFVGSDTQYF
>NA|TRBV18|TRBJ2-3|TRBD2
TGTGCCACCACGGAGGGACTAGCCGCAGATACGCAGTATTTT
CATTEGLAADTQYF
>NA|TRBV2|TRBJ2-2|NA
TGTGCCAGCAGTGTTACTAGCCCCACCGGGGAGCTGTTTTTT
CASSVTSPTGELFF
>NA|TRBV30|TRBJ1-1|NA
TGTGCCTGGAGTGTACAGTACACTGAAGCTTTCTTT
CAWSVQYTEAFF
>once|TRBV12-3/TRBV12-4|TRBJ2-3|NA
TGTGCCAGCAGTTTAAGGGGTTCAGATACGCAGTATTTT
CASSLRGSDTQYF
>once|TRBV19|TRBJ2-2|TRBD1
TGTGCCAGTTCAGAGACAGGGTACACCGGGGAGCTGTTTTTT
CASSETGYTGELFF
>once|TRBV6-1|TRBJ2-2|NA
TGTGCCAGCAGTGAAGACATGACTCCGACCGGGGAGCTGTTTTTT
CASSEDMTPTGELFF
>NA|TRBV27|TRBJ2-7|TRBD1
TGTGCCAGCAGTTTAGTGGGGCAGGGGGCCGAGCAGTACTTC
CASSLVGQGAEQYF
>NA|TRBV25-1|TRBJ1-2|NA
TGTGCCAGCAGTGAAGGGGGGGCTTATGGCTACACCTTC
CASSEGGAYGYTF
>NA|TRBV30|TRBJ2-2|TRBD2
TGTGCCTGGAGTGGTCTAGCGGGGGCGAACACCGGGGAGCTGTTTTTT
CAWSGLAGANTGELFF
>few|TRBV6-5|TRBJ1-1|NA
TGTGCCAGCAGTTACCGCCCCCGGGGGAGCACTGAAGCTTTCTTT
CASSYRPRGSTEAFF
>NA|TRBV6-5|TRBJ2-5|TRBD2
TGTGCCAGCAGTTACGTTAGCGGGGGGCTAGAGACCCAGTACTTC
CASSYVSGGLETQYF
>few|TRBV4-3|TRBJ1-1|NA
TGCGCCAGCAGCCAAGATTTCCGTGCGGGAACTGAAGCTTTCTTT
CASSQDFRAGTEAFF
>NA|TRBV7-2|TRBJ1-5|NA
TGTGCCAGCAGCTTAGGTTCGGGGAGGACCCAGCATTTT
CASSLGSGRTQHF
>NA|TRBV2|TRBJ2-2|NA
TGTGCCAGCAGTGAGGCCCAGGGGTCCACCGGGGAGCTGTTTTTT
CASSEAQGSTGELFF
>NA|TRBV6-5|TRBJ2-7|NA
TGTGCCTGCGGGTTGGGGGGTCCGGGCTACGAGCAGTACTTC
CACGLGGPGYEQYF
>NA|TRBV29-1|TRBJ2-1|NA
TGCAGCGTTCAACAGGGAACCCCCCATGAGCAGTTCTTC
CSVQQGTPHEQFF
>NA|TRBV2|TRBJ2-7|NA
TGTGCCAGCAGCGCAGGGTACGAGCAGTACTTC
CASSAGYEQYF
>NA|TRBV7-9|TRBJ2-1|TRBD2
TGTGCCAGCAGCCCGCGGACTAGCGGGGGGGAGGACAATGAGCAGTTCTTC
CASSPRTSGGEDNEQFF
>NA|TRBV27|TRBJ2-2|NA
TGTGCCAGCAGGAGATCGGGCGGGGAGCTGTTTTTT
CASRRSGGELFF
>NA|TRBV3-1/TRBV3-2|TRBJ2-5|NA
TGTGCCAGCAGCCCCCCATATGCGGGGCAAGAGACCCAGTACTTC
CASSPPYAGQETQYF
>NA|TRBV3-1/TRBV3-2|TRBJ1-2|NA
TGTGCCAGCAGCCAGCGGGGAGATGTAGCTGGCTACACCTTC
CASSQRGDVAGYTF
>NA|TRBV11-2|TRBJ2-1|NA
TGTGCCAGCAGCTTCCGGGACACCCCTTCAGTGCAGTTCTTC
CASSFRDTPSVQFF
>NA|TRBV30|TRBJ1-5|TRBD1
TGTGCCTGGAGTGGGACAGGTCTAATTGGCAATCAGCCCCAGCATTTT
CAWSGTGLIGNQPQHF
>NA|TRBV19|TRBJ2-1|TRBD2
TGTGCCAGTAGTATAGGACTAGCGGGGGAGGATGAGCAGTTCTTC
CASSIGLAGEDEQFF
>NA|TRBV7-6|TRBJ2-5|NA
TGTGCCAACAGCTTAATTGAGACAGAAGAGACCCAGTACTTC
CANSLIETEETQYF
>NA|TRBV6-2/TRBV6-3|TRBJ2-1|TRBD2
TGTGCCAGCAGCAACGGGCTAAGCGGGAGGGTGTTCTTC
CASSNGLSGRVFF
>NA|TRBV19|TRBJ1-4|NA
TGTGCCAGTAGTGAGGAGGTCGGGTATGAAAAACTGTTTTTT
CASSEEVGYEKLFF
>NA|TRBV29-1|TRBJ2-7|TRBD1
TGCAGCGTGGGGTGGCCGGACAGGGTGGGTTACGAGCAGTACTTC
CSVGWPDRVGYEQYF
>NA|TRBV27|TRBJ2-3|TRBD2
TGTGCCAGCAGTTTAGGTAGCGGGAGTGTTACGCAGTATTTT
CASSLGSGSVTQYF
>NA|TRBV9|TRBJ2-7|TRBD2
TGTGCCAGCAGCCCTGGAGCGGGGGGCGGTTCCGAGCAGTACTTC
CASSPGAGGGSEQYF
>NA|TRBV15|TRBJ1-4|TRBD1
TGTGCCACCAGAATGACAGGGACTAATGAAAAACTGTTTTTT
CATRMTGTNEKLFF
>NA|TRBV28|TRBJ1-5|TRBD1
TGTGCCAGCAGCTACTTAAGCCCGGGACAGGGGCGAAGGAGCAATCAGCCCCAGCATTTT
CASSYLSPGQGRRSNQPQHF